One sample yielded the 6 T cell receptor beta chains listed below, sequenced in a study of T cell responses to AZD1222 COVID-19 vaccine. TCRdb's table, derived via immunoSEQ multiplex PCR, lists solely in-frame clones and lacks some. The sample lists around 100,000 clones; about nine tenths were seen once. The sequencing used peripheral blood, collected on day 0 of AZD1222 vaccination. These TCRs come from an adult in good health.

The V gene is TRBV6-1, the J gene TRBJ2-5; D ambiguous. The V gene lost 1 base and the J gene lost 2 bases, with 8 bases spanning the gap. The CDR3 runs 14 residues. The germline gives CDR1 MNHNS, CDR2 SASEGT. The CDR3 loop reads CASSEGEPQETQYF. The DNA for the CDR3 is TGTGCCAGCAGTGAAGGGGAACCTCAAGAGACCCAGTACTTC.

This chain joins TRBV7-8 and TRBJ1-1, with 12 positions matching TRBD1. The CDR3 loop spans 19 amino acids. The germline gives CDR1 SGHVS, CDR2 FQNEAQ. V shed 4 bases and J 3 bases; nucleotides not matched to a gene: 15. The CDR3, as DNA: TGTGCCAGCAGCTCCCAAGCCGGGACAGGGGGCTCATTGGACACTGAAGCTTTCTTT. Protein sequence: CASSSQAGTGGSLDTEAFF.

A remark on this clone: The germline gene is not matched at one end of the junction; a read error may be the cause. V is TRBV7-7 and J is TRBJ2-3; 7 nucleotides agree with TRBD2. Looked up from germline, CDR1 is SSHAT and CDR2 is FNYEAQ (reference sequence). This CDR3 is 16 amino acids long. CDR3 sequence reads: CASSLGVAGGTDTQYF. Written as DNA, the CDR3 is TGTGCTAGCAGCTTAGGGGTCGCGGGGGGCACAGATACGCAGTATTTT.

The chain employs TRBV5-5 and TRBJ2-1, with D possibly TRBD1 on 8 matching bases. V gave up 2 bases and J gave up 5 bases, with 11 bases separating them. The germline CDR1 and CDR2 sequences are SGHKS and YYEKEE (reference sequence). This CDR3 comprises 14 residues. CDR3 coding DNA: TGTGCCAGCAGCTTAGCGGGACAGGACAATGAGCAGTTCTTC. Its protein product is CASSLAGQDNEQFF. The variable domain in full, completed from reference TRBV5-5 and TRBJ2-1, reads DAGVTQSPTHLIKTRGQQVTLRCSPISGHKSVSWYQQVLGQGPQFIFQYYEKEERGRGNFPDRFSARQFPNYSSELNVNALLLGDSALYLCASSLAGQDNEQFFGPGTRLTVL.

This chain uses TRBV2 with TRBJ1-2; D remains ambiguous. Deletions cut 4 bases from V and 5 bases from J, with 17 bases between. Germline V gene sequence: CDR1 SNHLY, CDR2 FYNNEI. This CDR3 is 15 amino acids long. CDR3 residues: CASSVDGNIGYGYTF. The CDR3, as DNA: TGTGCCAGCAGTGTAGACGGTAACATTGGGTATGGCTACACCTTC.

The chain uses TRBV19 and TRBJ2-1, with 12 bases that match TRBD2. Germline CDR1 and CDR2: LNHDA and SQIVND (reference sequence). Trimming removed 6 bases from V and 8 bases from J; junction bases left unmatched: 8. The CDR3 covers 15 residues. The CDR3 protein is CASSQPSGGADEQFF. As DNA, the CDR3 is TGTGCCAGTAGCCAACCTAGCGGGGGGGCCGATGAGCAGTTCTTC.